The rows below give T cell receptor beta chains drawn from one sample of a study of blood T cells in healthy people across ages. TCRdb re-analysed the 5' RACE reads in MiXCR, keeping a single row per CDR3 protein. The table records 1.5 million to 2 million distinct CDR3 sequences, under 30% of them present only once. The specimen sequenced was blood. These receptor sequences come from a woman aged 25 to 39 in good health. Both conserved end residues are part of each CDR3. The D gene is left open where the match is weak. Clone size is stated in some rows and not others, as once, few, many or a class when expanded.

v_gene	d_gene	j_gene	abundance	CDR3aa	CDR3nt
TRBV28	TRBD1	TRBJ2-1	few	CASSLLTGEQFF	TGTGCCAGCAGTTTGTTGACAGGGGAGCAGTTCTTC
TRBV30	-	TRBJ2-7	once	CAWSALGAKTYEQYF	TGTGCCTGGAGTGCACTAGGGGCCAAAACCTACGAGCAGTACTTC
TRBV5-1	-	TRBJ2-1	few	CASSFRDGSYNEQFF	TGCGCCAGCAGCTTCCGAGATGGCTCCTACAATGAGCAGTTCTTC
TRBV29-1	-	TRBJ1-2	few	CSVLTFDAGANYGYTF	TGCAGCGTTCTGACATTTGACGCTGGAGCTAACTATGGCTACACCTTC
TRBV28	-	TRBJ1-5	-	CASSSPGFNQPQHF	TGTGCCAGCAGCTCTCCGGGGTTCAATCAGCCCCAGCATTTT
TRBV12-3/TRBV12-4	-	TRBJ1-1	once	CASNPRGDTEAFF	TGTGCCAGCAATCCCAGGGGAGACACTGAAGCTTTCTTT
TRBV6-5	-	TRBJ2-5	-	CASSYYHQEAQYF	TGTGCCAGCAGTTACTATCATCAAGAGGCCCAGTACTTC
TRBV7-2	TRBD2	TRBJ2-1	few	CASSLGSAGVDNEQFF	TGTGCCAGCAGCTTAGGTTCCGCGGGAGTTGACAATGAGCAGTTCTTC
TRBV3-1	-	TRBJ1-4	-	CASSQGWNEKLFF	TGTGCCAGCAGCCAAGGTTGGAATGAAAAACTGTTTTTT
TRBV7-2	-	TRBJ2-4	many	CASSLLGPGHGSKNIQYF	TGTGCCAGCAGCCTCCTGGGCCCCGGACATGGCTCCAAAAACATTCAGTACTTC
TRBV12-3/TRBV12-4	-	TRBJ2-3	-	CASGGDGTDTQYF	TGTGCCAGCGGCGGGGACGGAACAGATACGCAGTATTTT
TRBV14	-	TRBJ2-7	few	CASSPGTTGGGRSYEQYF	TGTGCCAGCAGCCCAGGAACAACAGGCGGCGGGCGGTCCTACGAGCAGTACTTC
TRBV29-1	-	TRBJ2-1	few	CSVEGTKVRQSSYNEQFF	TGCAGCGTTGAAGGGACCAAGGTGCGACAAAGCTCCTACAATGAGCAGTTCTTC
TRBV5-1	TRBD1	TRBJ1-2	-	CASRPAGGSYGYTF	TGCGCCAGCAGGCCGGCAGGGGGGTCCTATGGCTACACCTTC
TRBV9	TRBD2	TRBJ2-5	few	CASNGGTSGTSLETQYF	TGTGCCAGCAATGGGGGGACTAGCGGGACGTCATTAGAGACCCAGTACTTC
TRBV3-1	-	TRBJ2-5	few	CASSQGEQTQYF	TGTGCCAGCAGCCAAGGGGAGCAGACCCAGTACTTC
TRBV6-1	TRBD1	TRBJ2-1	-	CASSGDRREFF	TGTGCCAGCAGTGGGGACAGGCGGGAGTTCTTC
TRBV12-3/TRBV12-4	-	TRBJ1-2	-	CASRSSPLYGYTF	TGTGCCAGCAGGTCAAGTCCCCTATATGGCTACACCTTC
TRBV5-1	-	TRBJ1-6	-	CASSSQHDWVDSPLHF	TGCGCCAGCAGCTCTCAGCATGACTGGGTTGATTCACCCCTCCACTTT
TRBV4-2	-	TRBJ1-2	many	CASSQDLRTYGYTF	TGTGCCAGCAGCCAAGACCTCAGGACCTATGGCTACACCTTC
TRBV7-2	TRBD1	TRBJ2-7	-	CASSLPGQGAGEQYF	TGTGCCAGCAGCTTGCCGGGACAGGGGGCAGGAGAGCAGTACTTC
TRBV3-1	TRBD1	TRBJ2-1	few	CASSQRGRGQGNNEQFF	TGTGCCAGCAGCCAAAGAGGTAGGGGACAGGGTAACAATGAGCAGTTCTTC
TRBV6-6	TRBD1	TRBJ1-6	-	CASSSQTGGDFDSPLHF	TGTGCCAGCAGTTCCCAGACAGGGGGCGATTTTGATTCACCCCTCCACTTT
TRBV3-1	TRBD1	TRBJ1-2	few	CASSRRKGQPTTYGYTF	TGTGCCAGCAGCCGACGAAAGGGACAGCCTACCACCTATGGCTACACCTTC
TRBV20-1	-	TRBJ2-7	-	CSASLTEQYF	TGCAGTGCTTCCCTAACCGAGCAGTACTTC
TRBV7-9	-	TRBJ2-3	-	CATSLGAGARGDTQYF	TGTGCCACCAGCTTAGGTGCCGGTGCACGGGGAGATACGCAGTATTTT
TRBV20-1	TRBD2	TRBJ2-1	-	CSATGAGLAGSNEQFF	TGCAGTGCTACAGGCGCGGGACTAGCGGGGTCGAATGAGCAGTTCTTC
TRBV7-9	TRBD2	TRBJ2-7	few	CASSQVLAAYEQYF	TGTGCCAGCAGCCAAGTACTAGCGGCCTACGAGCAGTACTTC
TRBV7-2	TRBD1	TRBJ1-5	-	CASSLDDRVSNQPQHF	TGTGCCAGCAGCTTAGATGACAGGGTTAGCAATCAGCCCCAGCATTTT
TRBV7-9	TRBD2	TRBJ2-1	many	CASSLPVAGVTSYEQFF	TGTGCCAGCAGCTTACCAGTAGCGGGGGTTACCTCCTATGAGCAGTTCTTC
TRBV7-9	TRBD2	TRBJ2-4	few	CASSPGGAGEQYF	TGTGCCAGCAGCCCCGGGGGGGCTGGAGAGCAGTACTTC
TRBV7-2	-	TRBJ2-7	-	CASSFRGQSEQYF	TGTGCCAGCAGCTTTCGGGGCCAGAGCGAGCAGTACTTC
TRBV20-1	TRBD2	TRBJ2-5	few	CSALWVRGMETQYF	TGCAGTGCTCTTTGGGTGCGGGGGATGGAGACCCAGTACTTC
TRBV6-5	TRBD1	TRBJ1-2	many	CASSYSTGGVYGYTF	TGTGCCAGCAGTTACAGCACAGGGGGCGTTTATGGCTACACCTTC
TRBV7-8	TRBD1	TRBJ2-2	-	CASSLRTGANTGELFF	TGTGCCAGCAGCTTAAGGACAGGGGCGAACACCGGGGAGCTGTTTTTT
TRBV4-2	-	TRBJ2-1	few	CASSQDPVGNEQFF	TGTGCCAGCAGCCAAGATCCAGTCGGCAATGAGCAGTTCTTC
TRBV4-3	-	TRBJ2-1	few	CASSLTQIHEQFF	TGCGCCAGCAGCCTAACGCAGATCCATGAGCAGTTCTTC